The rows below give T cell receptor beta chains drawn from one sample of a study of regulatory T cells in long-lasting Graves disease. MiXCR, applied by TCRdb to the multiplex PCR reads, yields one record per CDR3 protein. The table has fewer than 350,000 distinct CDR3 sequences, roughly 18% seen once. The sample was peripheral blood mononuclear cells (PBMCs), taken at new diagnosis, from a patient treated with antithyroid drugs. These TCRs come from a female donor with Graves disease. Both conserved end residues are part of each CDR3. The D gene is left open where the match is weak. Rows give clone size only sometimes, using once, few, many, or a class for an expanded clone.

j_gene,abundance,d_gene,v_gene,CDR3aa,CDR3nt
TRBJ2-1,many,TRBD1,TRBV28,CASSLGTGLYNEQFF,TGTGCCAGCAGTTTAGGGACAGGGCTCTACAATGAGCAGTTCTTC
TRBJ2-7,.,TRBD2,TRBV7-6,CASSRQAARGRGLALMAEQYF,TGTGCCAGCAGTCGCCAGGCTGCGCGCGGGAGGGGCCTGGCTCTAATGGCTGAGCAGTACTTC
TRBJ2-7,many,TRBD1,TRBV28,CASSWDSRYEQYF,TGTGCCAGCAGTTGGGACAGCCGGTACGAGCAGTACTTC
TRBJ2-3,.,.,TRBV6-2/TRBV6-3,CASRPTTTSTDTQYF,TGTGCCAGCAGGCCGACGACAACTAGCACAGATACGCAGTATTTT
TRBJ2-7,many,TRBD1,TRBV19,CASSTAGTGPYEQYF,TGTGCCAGTAGTACGGCCGGGACAGGGCCCTACGAGCAGTACTTC
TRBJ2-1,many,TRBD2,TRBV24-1,CATAGTSGFNEQFF,TGTGCCACGGCTGGGACTAGCGGTTTCAATGAGCAGTTCTTC
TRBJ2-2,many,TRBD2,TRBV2,CATQTSANTGELFF,TGTGCCACGCAGACTAGCGCAAACACCGGGGAGCTGTTTTTT
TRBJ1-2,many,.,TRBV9,CASSVINTRSGRLQGYTF,TGTGCCAGCAGCGTAATCAACACCCGGTCAGGGCGGCTTCAAGGCTACACCTTC
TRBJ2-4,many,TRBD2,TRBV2,CASSQIGAGASQNIQYF,TGTGCCAGCAGCCAGATCGGGGCGGGAGCTAGTCAAAACATTCAGTACTTC
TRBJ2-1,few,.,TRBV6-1,CASSGKTTARNEQFF,TGTGCCAGCAGCGGGAAGACTACCGCCCGGAATGAGCAGTTCTTC
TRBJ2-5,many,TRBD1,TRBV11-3,CASSLDPGTEETQYF,TGTGCCAGCAGCTTAGATCCGGGGACAGAAGAGACCCAGTACTTC
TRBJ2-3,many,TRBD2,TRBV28,CASSLGTSGRRTDTQYF,TGTGCCAGCAGTTTAGGGACTAGCGGGAGGCGCACAGATACGCAGTATTTT
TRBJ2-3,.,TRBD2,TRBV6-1,CASQYRDYITDTQYF,TGTGCCAGCCAGTATAGGGACTATATCACAGATACGCAGTATTTT
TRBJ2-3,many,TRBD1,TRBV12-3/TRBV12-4,CASRRTGGGRDTQYF,TGTGCCAGCAGGCGCACAGGGGGTGGGAGAGATACGCAGTATTTT
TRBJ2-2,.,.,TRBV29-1,CSVETGRGNTGELFF,TGCAGCGTTGAAACGGGGAGAGGGAACACCGGGGAGCTGTTTTTT
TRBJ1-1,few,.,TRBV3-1,CASSDNLGGNTEAFF,TGTGCCAGCAGTGACAATTTAGGGGGGAACACTGAAGCTTTCTTT
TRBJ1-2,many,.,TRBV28,CATRGLGPYGYTF,TGTGCCACAAGGGGCCTTGGTCCCTATGGCTACACCTTC
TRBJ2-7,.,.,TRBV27,CASSLSFPPDYEQYF,TGTGCCAGCAGTTTATCGTTCCCGCCCGACTACGAGCAGTACTTC
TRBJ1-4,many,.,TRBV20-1,CSARDGGLGEKLFF,TGCAGTGCTAGAGATGGGGGGCTTGGTGAAAAACTGTTTTTT
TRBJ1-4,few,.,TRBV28,CATTVATNEKLFF,TGTGCTACAACGGTGGCAACTAATGAAAAACTGTTTTTT
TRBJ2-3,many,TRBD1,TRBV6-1,CASQRGQARTDTQYF,TGTGCCAGCCAGAGGGGACAGGCGCGCACAGATACGCAGTATTTT
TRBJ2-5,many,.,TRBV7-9,CASSLAGRPEQTQYF,TGTGCCAGCAGCTTAGCCGGTAGACCTGAACAGACCCAGTACTTC
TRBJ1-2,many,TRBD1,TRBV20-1,CSAQGTGGHYGYTF,TGCAGTGCTCAAGGGACAGGGGGCCACTATGGCTACACCTTC
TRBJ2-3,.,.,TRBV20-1,CSASSIADTQYF,TGCAGTGCTAGCTCCATAGCAGATACGCAGTATTTT
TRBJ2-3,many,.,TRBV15,CATSRPRTGRTDTQYF,TGTGCCACCAGCAGACCCCGCACCGGACGCACAGATACGCAGTATTTT
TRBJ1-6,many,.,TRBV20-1,CSARSGISSYNSPLHF,TGCAGTGCTAGATCCGGTATTAGCTCCTATAATTCACCCCTCCACTTT
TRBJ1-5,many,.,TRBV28,CASRGTWGGNQPQHF,TGTGCCAGCAGGGGAACGTGGGGTGGCAATCAGCCCCAGCATTTT
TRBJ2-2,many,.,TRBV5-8,CASSGGHRNTGELFF,TGTGCCAGCAGCGGGGGACACCGGAACACCGGGGAGCTGTTTTTT
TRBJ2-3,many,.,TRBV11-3,CASSSGQITDTQYF,TGTGCCAGCAGCTCCGGACAGATCACAGATACGCAGTATTTT
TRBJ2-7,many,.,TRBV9,CASSVGERAYEQYF,TGTGCCAGCAGCGTAGGGGAGCGGGCCTACGAGCAGTACTTC
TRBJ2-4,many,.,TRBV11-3,CASSLYNDGIAKNIQYF,TGTGCCAGCAGCCTCTACAACGACGGGATAGCCAAAAACATTCAGTACTTC
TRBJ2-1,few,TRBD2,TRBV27,CASSLTSADNEQFF,TGTGCCAGCAGTTTGACTAGCGCGGACAATGAGCAGTTCTTC
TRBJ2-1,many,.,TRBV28,CASSPDGFGKRAYNEQFF,TGTGCCAGCAGTCCCGACGGGTTCGGGAAGCGAGCCTACAATGAGCAGTTCTTC
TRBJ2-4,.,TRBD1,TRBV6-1,CASSPVDRGEQHIQYF,TGTGCCAGCAGTCCGGTGGACAGGGGGGAACAACACATTCAGTACTTC
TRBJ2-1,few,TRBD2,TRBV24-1,CATSDPRAGGANEQFF,TGTGCCACCAGTGACCCCCGTGCGGGAGGGGCGAATGAGCAGTTCTTC
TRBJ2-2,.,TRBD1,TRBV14,CASSMDRVDTGELFF,TGTGCCAGCAGCATGGACAGGGTGGACACCGGGGAGCTGTTTTTT
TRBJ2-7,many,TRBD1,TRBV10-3,CAISGGTTGRKSYEQYF,TGTGCCATCAGTGGAGGGACGACAGGGAGAAAGTCCTACGAGCAGTACTTC
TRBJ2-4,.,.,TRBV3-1,CASSQPSEEKTKNIQYF,TGTGCCAGCAGCCAACCATCAGAGGAAAAAACCAAAAACATTCAGTACTTC
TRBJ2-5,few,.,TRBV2,CASRNWGQGGWQETQYF,TGTGCCAGCAGGAACTGGGGGCAGGGCGGTTGGCAAGAGACCCAGTACTTC
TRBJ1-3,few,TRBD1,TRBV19,CASRRQGGSGNTIYF,TGTGCCAGCCGAAGACAGGGCGGCTCTGGAAACACCATATATTTT
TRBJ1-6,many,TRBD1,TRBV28,CASSMTGLGSPLHF,TGTGCCAGTAGCATGACAGGGTTAGGGTCACCCCTCCACTTT
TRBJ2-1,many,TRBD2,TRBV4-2,CASSQVPGTSYNEQFF,TGTGCCAGCAGCCAAGTTCCCGGGACTAGCTACAATGAGCAGTTCTTC
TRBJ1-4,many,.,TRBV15,CATSRDWKTDEKLFF,TGTGCCACCAGCAGAGATTGGAAAACGGACGAAAAACTGTTTTTT
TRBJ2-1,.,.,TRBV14,CASRQRDGIYNEQFF,TGTGCCAGCAGACAACGAGACGGAATCTACAATGAGCAGTTCTTC
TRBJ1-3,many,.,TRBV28,CASSFHRDSGNTIYF,TGTGCCAGCAGTTTCCACAGGGACTCTGGAAACACCATATATTTT
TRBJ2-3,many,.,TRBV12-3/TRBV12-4,CASSPTGGGDTQYF,TGTGCCAGCAGTCCAACAGGGGGAGGGGATACGCAGTATTTT
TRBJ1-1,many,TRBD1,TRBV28,CASSFRGQGAGTEAFF,TGTGCCAGCAGTTTCAGAGGACAGGGGGCAGGCACTGAAGCTTTCTTT
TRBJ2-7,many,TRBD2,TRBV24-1,CATSDSGSREQYF,TGTGCCACCAGTGATAGCGGGAGTCGCGAGCAGTACTTC
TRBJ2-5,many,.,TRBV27,CASSLSGYETQYF,TGTGCCAGCAGTTTGTCGGGTTACGAGACCCAGTACTTC
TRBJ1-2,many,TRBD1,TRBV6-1,CASRSPGQGGGYTF,TGTGCCAGCAGGTCACCGGGACAGGGCGGCGGCTACACCTTC
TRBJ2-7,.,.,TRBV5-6,CASSLDQGSEYF,TGTGCCAGCAGCTTGGACCAGGGTTCCGAGTACTTC
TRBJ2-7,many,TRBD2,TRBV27,CASDPRGVGYEQYF,TGTGCCAGCGACCCCCGGGGGGTGGGCTACGAGCAGTACTTC
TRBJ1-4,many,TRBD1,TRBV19,CASSTLTGEVKLFF,TGTGCCAGTAGTACTTTAACAGGGGAAGTAAAACTGTTTTTT
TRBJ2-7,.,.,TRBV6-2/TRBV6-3,CPSSPTLQGVQCF,TGTCCCAGCAGTCCTACCTTGCAGGGCGTGCAGTGCTTC
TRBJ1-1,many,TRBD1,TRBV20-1,CSARADRVQTEAFF,TGCAGTGCTAGAGCGGACAGGGTTCAGACTGAAGCTTTCTTT
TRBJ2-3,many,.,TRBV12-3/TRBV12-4,CASNLGWRGKDTQYF,TGTGCCAGCAATTTGGGTTGGCGGGGAAAGGATACGCAGTATTTT
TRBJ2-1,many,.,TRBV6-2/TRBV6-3,CASRRGDEQFF,TGTGCCAGCAGGAGAGGCGATGAGCAGTTCTTC
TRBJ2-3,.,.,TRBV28,CASRIQIVSDTQYF,TGTGCCAGCAGGATACAGATAGTTTCGGATACGCAGTATTTT
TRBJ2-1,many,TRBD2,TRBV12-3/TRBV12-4,CASSPPGLVPSYNEQFF,TGTGCCAGCAGTCCGCCGGGACTAGTTCCCTCCTACAATGAGCAGTTCTTC
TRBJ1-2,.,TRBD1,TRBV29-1,CSLRQGDGYTF,TGCAGCCTTAGACAGGGGGACGGCTACACCTTC